This T cell receptor beta chain was identified during a study of cytomegalovirus exposure and HLA in healthy donors. Germline-derived CDR1 and CDR2 are MNHNS and SASEGT. Trimming took 3 bases from V and 3 from J, leaving 17 bases between them. CDR3 length: 17 amino acids. Concerning this clone itself: Its antigen is unknown.

General study points: Common viral pathogens (according to a later analysis) appeared linked to several of the most significant clusters. TCR beta V- and J-gene trimming, according to a later analysis, was linked to a missense DCLRE1C variant. The productive fraction for most TCR beta V segments was about 90% or about 30% in an earlier analysis.

The PCR used 60 Vbeta and 13 Jbeta primers. Repertoires were generated with immunoSEQ multiplex PCR, while TCRdb's copy carries only in-frame clones and drops some. The table includes some 190,000 clones, approximately 87% detected once. This sequence joins TRBV6-1 and TRBJ1-4; D is perhaps TRBD1 (6 bases). The sequence was obtained from a young man in good health and CMV-seronegative. Sequenced input: PBMCs. This CDR3 is CASSEADLGTPNEKLFF. In nucleotides, the CDR3 is TGTGCCAGCAGTGAGGCCGACTTGGGGACACCTAATGAAAAACTGTTTTTT.